A selection of T cell receptor beta chains follows, all from one sample in a study of OX40 agonist ivuxolimab in advanced cancers. The table came from immunoSEQ multiplex PCR; TCRdb's copy has only in-frame clones and leaves some out. Here the sample spans around 86,000 clones, around 89% being singletons. Sequencing used CD4+ or CD8+ T cells sorted from blood, obtained in a trial of the OX40 agonist ivuxolimab. These receptors all come from an adult with an advanced solid tumor such as melanoma, head and neck, liver or kidney cancer. CDR3s include the opening cysteine and the closing phenylalanine or tryptophan. D genes are given only for firm matches. Where a row states a size, it is once, few, many or the class of an expanded clone; other rows omit it.

CDR3 length	clone size	V gene	D gene	J gene	CDR3 protein	CDR3 DNA
15	NA	TRBV5-8	NA	TRBJ1-5	CASSLAGESTQPQHF	TGTGCCAGCAGCTTGGCGGGGGAATCCACCCAGCCCCAGCATTTT
14	NA	TRBV10-3	TRBD1	TRBJ1-1	CAIGAPGQGDGAFF	TGTGCCATCGGTGCCCCGGGACAGGGGGATGGGGCTTTCTTT
13	NA	TRBV19	NA	TRBJ1-1	CASSIDGNTEAFF	TGTGCCAGTAGTATAGATGGGAACACTGAAGCTTTCTTT
17	NA	TRBV18	TRBD2	TRBJ2-6	CASSPPTSGSGANVLTF	TGTGCCAGCTCACCCCCGACTAGCGGCTCTGGGGCCAACGTCCTGACTTTC
14	NA	TRBV6-1	NA	TRBJ2-1	CASSGGGSYNEQFF	TGTGCCAGCAGCGGAGGGGGCAGTTACAATGAGCAGTTCTTC
15	NA	TRBV11-3	TRBD1	TRBJ1-1	CASSRGQGSNTEAFF	TGTGCCAGCAGCCGGGGACAGGGGTCGAATACTGAAGCTTTCTTT
13	NA	TRBV2	NA	TRBJ2-2	CASTFQGTGELFF	TGTGCCAGCACCTTTCAGGGTACCGGGGAGCTGTTTTTT
14	NA	TRBV5-1	TRBD2	TRBJ2-1	CASSYITSANEQFF	TGCGCCAGCAGCTATATAACTAGCGCTAATGAGCAGTTCTTC
15	NA	TRBV12-5	TRBD2	TRBJ2-1	CASSLGTSGYNEQFF	TGTGCTAGTTCCCTGGGTACTAGCGGCTACAATGAGCAGTTCTTC
13	NA	TRBV6-6	NA	TRBJ2-7	CASGRPGTYEQYF	TGTGCCAGCGGGCGCCCCGGGACCTACGAGCAGTACTTC
15	NA	TRBV5-4	TRBD2	TRBJ2-7	CASSPGTSGTYEQYF	TGTGCCAGCAGCCCCGGGACTAGCGGTACCTACGAGCAGTACTTC
14	NA	TRBV19	NA	TRBJ2-1	CASSIGGVANEQFF	TGTGCCAGTAGTATAGGCGGGGTTGCGAATGAGCAGTTCTTC
17	NA	TRBV7-2	TRBD2	TRBJ2-1	CASSLQILAGGYNEQFF	TGTGCCAGCAGCCTCCAAATACTAGCGGGAGGCTACAATGAGCAGTTCTTC
13	NA	TRBV7-9	NA	TRBJ1-2	CASSFEGYYGYTF	TGTGCCAGCAGCTTCGAAGGGTACTATGGCTACACCTTC
11	NA	TRBV7-9	NA	TRBJ2-3	CASSVTDTQYF	TGTGCCAGCAGCGTCACAGATACGCAGTATTTT
16	NA	TRBV15	TRBD2	TRBJ2-1	CATSRVGTSFYNEQFF	TGTGCCACCAGCAGAGTAGGGACTAGCTTTTACAATGAGCAGTTCTTC
15	NA	TRBV7-8	TRBD2	TRBJ2-1	CASIPGGSVRAEQFF	TGTGCCAGCATCCCTGGCGGGAGCGTAAGGGCGGAGCAGTTCTTC
17	NA	TRBV27	TRBD2	TRBJ2-3	CASSLSPGLAGPDTQYF	TGTGCCAGCAGTTTATCTCCGGGACTAGCGGGACCGGATACGCAGTATTTT
15	few	TRBV13	NA	TRBJ2-7	CASSSKAVMGYEQYF	TGTGCCAGCAGCTCAAAAGCGGTGATGGGGTACGAGCAGTACTTC
14	NA	TRBV2	TRBD2	TRBJ2-7	CARGLAGAHYEQYF	TGTGCCAGAGGACTAGCGGGAGCACACTACGAGCAGTACTTC
17	NA	TRBV19	NA	TRBJ2-2	CASSINSGGYDTGELFF	TGTGCCAGTAGTATAAATTCTGGGGGATACGACACCGGGGAGCTGTTTTTT
16	NA	TRBV10-1	TRBD1	TRBJ2-5	CASSLTRQGVKETQYF	TGCGCCAGCTCCCTTACACGACAGGGGGTGAAAGAGACCCAGTACTTC
14	NA	TRBV2	TRBD1	TRBJ1-5	CASSGTGGDQPQHF	TGTGCCAGCAGCGGGACAGGGGGCGATCAGCCCCAGCATTTT
14	NA	TRBV7-2	NA	TRBJ2-7	CASSLVSGDYEQYF	TGTGCCAGCAGCTTAGTTAGCGGTGACTACGAGCAGTACTTC
13	NA	TRBV9	NA	TRBJ2-1	CASSPRGGNEQFF	TGTGCCAGCAGCCCCCGTGGAGGCAATGAGCAGTTCTTC
15	NA	TRBV5-1	NA	TRBJ2-6	CASGLWRMGANVLTF	TGCGCCAGCGGCCTATGGAGGATGGGGGCCAACGTCCTGACTTTC
13	NA	TRBV19	NA	TRBJ2-7	CATHAQGSYEQYF	TGTGCCACCCACGCCCAGGGCTCCTACGAGCAGTACTTC
17	NA	TRBV18	TRBD1	TRBJ1-2	CASSQADRGISNYGYTF	TGTGCCAGCTCCCAGGCGGACAGGGGGATTTCTAACTATGGCTACACCTTC
15	NA	TRBV11-2	TRBD2	TRBJ2-7	CASSLDRTGGYEQYF	TGTGCCAGCAGCTTAGACAGGACCGGGGGGTACGAGCAGTACTTC
14	NA	TRBV10-2	NA	TRBJ1-6	CASSAARFNSPLHF	TGCGCCAGCAGTGCGGCCAGATTCAATTCACCCCTCCACTTT
11	NA	TRBV29-1	NA	TRBJ2-3	CSVEGGGTQYF	TGCAGCGTTGAAGGCGGAGGTACGCAGTATTTT
16	NA	TRBV19	TRBD1	TRBJ2-7	CASSRGQAAGLYEQYF	TGTGCCAGTAGCAGGGGACAGGCCGCAGGACTCTACGAGCAGTACTTC
18	NA	TRBV7-2	TRBD2	TRBJ2-2	CASSLSGLAGGGTGELFF	TGTGCCAGCAGCTTATCGGGCCTAGCGGGAGGCGGCACCGGGGAGCTGTTTTTT
16	NA	TRBV6-5	NA	TRBJ1-5	CASSYGRGGGNQPQHF	TGTGCCAGCAGTTACGGCAGGGGAGGGGGCAATCAGCCCCAGCATTTT
13	NA	TRBV27	NA	TRBJ2-1	CASSLLPPNEQFF	TGTGCCAGCAGTTTATTACCACCCAATGAGCAGTTCTTC
17	NA	TRBV27	TRBD2	TRBJ2-3	CASSSLTSGHAWDTQYF	TGTGCCAGCAGTTCTCTGACTAGCGGCCACGCCTGGGATACGCAGTATTTT
14	NA	TRBV7-8	TRBD1	TRBJ1-2	CASRPLTGGRFFSF	TGTGCCAGCCGCCCCTTAACAGGGGGCCGATTCTTCTCCTTC
15	NA	TRBV6-1	TRBD2	TRBJ2-3	CASSEGTSGSDTQYF	TGTGCCAGCAGTGAAGGGACTAGCGGTTCAGATACGCAGTATTTT
14	NA	TRBV7-3	TRBD1	TRBJ1-5	CASSRQGGNQPQHF	TGTGCCAGCAGCCGACAGGGGGGAAATCAGCCCCAGCATTTT
14	NA	TRBV6-5	NA	TRBJ1-5	CASSYSYVDQPQHF	TGTGCCAGCAGTTACTCGTACGTGGATCAGCCCCAGCATTTT
15	NA	TRBV10-3	NA	TRBJ2-7	CAIRDPLASSYEQYF	TGTGCCATCAGAGATCCGCTAGCGAGCTCCTACGAGCAGTACTTC
13	once	TRBV27	NA	TRBJ2-7	CASSYPTTYEQYF	TGTGCCAGCAGTTACCCGACCACCTACGAGCAGTACTTC
15	NA	TRBV7-2	NA	TRBJ1-5	CASSSQSIRNQPQHF	TGTGCCAGCAGCTCACAATCCATACGCAATCAGCCCCAGCATTTT
14	NA	TRBV27	NA	TRBJ1-6	CASSRSGENSPLHF	TGTGCCAGCAGTCGCTCGGGGGAGAATTCACCCCTCCACTTT
15	NA	TRBV5-1	NA	TRBJ2-5	CASSFEGEGSETQYF	TGCGCCAGCAGCTTCGAGGGAGAAGGGTCAGAGACCCAGTACTTC
14	once	TRBV10-1	NA	TRBJ2-7	CASSEISSGYEQYF	TGCGCCAGCAGCGAGATCAGTAGTGGGTACGAGCAGTACTTC
13	once	TRBV2	NA	TRBJ2-5	CASNPRPGETQYF	TGTGCCAGCAACCCTAGGCCGGGGGAGACCCAGTACTTC
15	once	TRBV18	NA	TRBJ2-7	CASSPRRESSYEQYF	TGTGCCAGCTCACCACGACGCGAGAGCTCCTACGAGCAGTACTTC